The clone carrying this T cell receptor beta chain was picked up a small number of times. Its antigen is undetermined. MiXCR, applied by TCRdb to the RT-PCR reads, yields one record per CDR3 protein. The sample lists about 520,000 distinct CDR3 sequences, approximately 7.2% occurring once. The CDR3 has 16 residues. V was trimmed by 2 bases and J by 0 bases, leaving 11 bases between them. The sample belongs to a study of response to subunit inactivated influenza vaccine. Points from the study as a whole: That few new T cells are recruited by each seasonal influenza vaccination was the authors' suggestion.

The chain is built from TRBV12-3 or TRBV12-4 and TRBJ1-3; D uncertain. The receptor comes from a man between 50 and 75 years old who received an inactivated influenza vaccine. The sequencing used PBMCs from blood, collected less than 25 months after vaccination. The CDR3 sequence: CASSLLGGNSGNTIYF. CDR3 sequence (DNA): TGTGCCAGCAGTTTACTAGGCGGAAACTCTGGAAACACCATATATTTT.